The 9 T cell receptor beta chains below come from one sample, sequenced in a study of cytotoxic CD8 clonotypes in ibrutinib-treated CLL. Generated by immunoSEQ multiplex PCR, the TCRdb table keeps only in-frame clones and is missing some. The sample lists 110,000 to 150,000 clones, 75% to 80% seen once, with approximately 5.1% in the top ten. The source was PBMCs, collected after 24 months of ibrutinib treatment. The source of these receptors is a human donor with chronic lymphocytic leukemia.

V gene TRBV19 combines with J gene TRBJ2-2; D call uncertain. CDR3 size: 16 residues. Trimming left V 3 bases short and J 0 bases short, with 11 bases between. CDR1 LNHDA and CDR2 SQIVND come from the germline V gene (reference sequence). The CDR3 here is CASSIMSSANTGELFF. The CDR3, as DNA: TGTGCCAGTAGTATTATGTCTAGTGCGAACACCGGGGAGCTGTTTTTT.

CDR3 bases: TGTGCCAGCAGTTCTTTCGGGGCGCGAAACACCATATATTTT. Amino acid sequence: CASSSFGARNTIYF. V usage is TRBV6-5 and J usage is TRBJ1-3, with D possibly being TRBD1 (5 bases). This CDR3 spans 14 amino acids. Germline lookup yields CDR1 MNHEY and CDR2 SVGAGI. Trimming cost V 4 bases and J 5 bases, with 12 bases left between them.

A few counts support this clone. V gene TRBV5-1 combines with J gene TRBJ1-4, with 7 bases matching TRBD1. CDR1 and CDR2 from the germline V gene are SGHRS and YFSETQ. V trimming: 4 bases; J trimming: 4 bases; junction bases outside the gene matches: 4. The CDR3 sequence is 14 residues long. CDR3 in amino acids: CASSQTGVNEKLFF. CDR3 DNA: TGCGCCAGCAGCCAAACAGGGGTTAATGAAAAACTGTTTTTT.

The V gene is TRBV5-1, the J gene TRBJ1-1; D is undetermined. Germline V CDR1 and CDR2: SGHRS, YFSETQ. Trimming shortened V by 0 bases and J by 5 bases, and 11 bases separated the two germline ends. The CDR3 is made up of 14 amino acids. The CDR3: CASSLAGKRTEAFF. CDR3 coding DNA: TGCGCCAGCAGCTTGGCCGGGAAGAGGACTGAAGCTTTCTTT.

This rearrangement joins TRBV25-1 to TRBJ1-2; no clear D. Trimming took off 5 bases at V and 4 bases at J, with 23 bases between the two ends. This CDR3 comprises 17 residues. Germline V gives CDR1 MGHDK, CDR2 SYGVNS. CDR3 region: CASSTGGGRPEPYGYTF. In DNA form, the CDR3 reads TGTGCCAGCAGTACGGGCGGTGGGCGGCCAGAGCCCTATGGCTACACCTTC.

V and J are TRBV5-1 and TRBJ2-6; 7 bases match TRBD1. CDR3 length: 16 residues. The trim removed 9 bases at V and 0 bases at J, leaving 9 bases unmatched. Germline V lookup: CDR1 SGHRS, CDR2 YFSETQ. The CDR3 region has the DNA TGCGCCACCACGACAGGGACCCCCTCTGGGGCCAACGTCCTGACTTTC. The encoded protein is CATTTGTPSGANVLTF.

The chain couples TRBV6-6 to TRBJ2-1; D possibly corresponds to TRBD1 (8 bases). The V gene's germline CDR1 is MNHNY and CDR2 SVGAGI (reference sequence). This CDR3 region has 16 residues. V gave up 6 bases and J gave up 4 bases, with 19 bases separating them. CDR3 loop: CASSTDRGGGYNEQFF. DNA of the CDR3: TGTGCCAGCAGCACCGACAGGGGAGGGGGTTACAATGAGCAGTTCTTC.

CDR3 nucleotide sequence: TGTGCCAGTACCCTACAGGGAGATGAAAACACCATATATTTT. Translating gives CASTLQGDENTIYF. This chain connects TRBV19 to TRBJ1-3; weak D call: TRBD1 (6 bases). The CDR3 sequence is 14 residues long. Trimming removed 7 bases at V and 6 bases at J, with 16 bases between. The V gene's germline CDR1 is LNHDA and CDR2 SQIVND (reference sequence).

This clone was picked up one time. The V and J genes are TRBV5-1 and TRBJ2-5, with TRBD2 matching 11 bases. V dropped 5 bases and J dropped 3; count of bases not matched to a gene: 12. The CDR3 spans 17 residues. The germline CDR1 and CDR2 sequences are SGHRS and YFSETQ. The CDR3 spells CASSPRASGGREETQYF. The CDR3 coding sequence is TGCGCCAGCAGTCCTCGGGCTAGCGGGGGGCGGGAAGAGACCCAGTACTTC.